This is a list of T cell receptor beta chains from one sample in a study of T cell repertoires in cytomegalovirus infection. TCRdb ran MiXCR on the reads and lists one entry per CDR3 protein. The sample includes roughly 320,000 distinct CDR3 sequences, about 9.2% of them seen just once. Sequenced material: PBMCs. The receptors come from a human donor in good health (CMV status not recorded). Some clones in this sample may be carry-over from other donors' samples. CDR3s include the opening cysteine and the closing phenylalanine or tryptophan. Each record gives: CDR3 DNA, CDR3 protein, J gene, D gene, V gene, clone size. A D gene is named only where the DNA matches it firmly. Size tells how often a clone was seen (once, few, many) or the class of an expanded clone, and some rows leave it out.

TGTGCCAGCAAGGGGGCTCCTTGCAATGAGCAGTTCTTC CASKGAPCNEQFF TRBJ2-1 TRBD1 TRBV2 once
TGTGCCAGCCGCGGGGCGGGCTCCTACAATGAGCAGTTCTTC CASRGAGSYNEQFF TRBJ2-1 - TRBV12-3/TRBV12-4 many
TGCAGCGCCGAAACTCAGGGTGGGATCACGGACAATGAGCAGTTCTTC CSAETQGGITDNEQFF TRBJ2-1 - TRBV29-1 many
TGTTTCAACCATCTGAACACTGAAGCTTTCTTT CFNHLNTEAFF TRBJ1-1 - TRBV28 many
TGTGCCAGCAGCCCGAACATCGGTTCGAACACTGAAGCTTTCTTT CASSPNIGSNTEAFF TRBJ1-1 - TRBV7-2 many
TGCAGTGCTAGAGATCCGAGACAGGCCTCTAACTATGACTACACCTTC CSARDPRQASNYDYTF TRBJ1-2 - TRBV20-1 -
TGTGCCAGCAGTTACGGGTCCCGCCGACGAGTGAACACCGGGGAGCTGTTTTTT CASSYGSRRRVNTGELFF TRBJ2-2 - TRBV6-2/TRBV6-3 few
TGTGCCAGCAGCTGGGACAGGGCCGGCACCGGGGAGCTGTTTTTT CASSWDRAGTGELFF TRBJ2-2 TRBD1 TRBV28 many
TGTGCCAGCAGTTCCCCCCTGGGAGGGGTGATCACAGATACGCAGTATTTT CASSSPLGGVITDTQYF TRBJ2-3 TRBD2 TRBV28 many
TGCAGCGCTAGGAAGATGGAGACCCAGTACTTC CSARKMETQYF TRBJ2-5 - TRBV29-1 few
TGTGCCAGCAGTTCAACCAGCGACACCTCTAGCACAGATACGCAGTATTTT CASSSTSDTSSTDTQYF TRBJ2-3 - TRBV28 few
TGTGCCAGCAGCTTAGGTAGGGTCGAGCAGTACTTC CASSLGRVEQYF TRBJ2-7 - TRBV7-2 many
TGTGCCAGCAGCTTAGTAGCGGGGGGGCCTGAGCAGTTCTTC CASSLVAGGPEQFF TRBJ2-1 TRBD2 TRBV7-2 many
TGCAGTGCCCCTTGGGGGTTTTCGGAAAAACTGTTTTTT CSAPWGFSEKLFF TRBJ1-4 - TRBV20-1 many
TGTGCCAGCAGCTCCCCGGGACAGATGGTTGAGACCCAGTACTTC CASSSPGQMVETQYF TRBJ2-5 TRBD1 TRBV5-6 few
TGTGCCAGCGGCTCTACTTCACAGGGGGCGGGATATGGCTACACCTTC CASGSTSQGAGYGYTF TRBJ1-2 TRBD1 TRBV7-9 -
TGCAGCGGGGAAAAGGGAGGGTGCGGCTATGGCTACACCTTC CSGEKGGCGYGYTF TRBJ1-2 - TRBV29-1 -
TGTGCCAGCAGCTTAAACGAAGGGTCAGGAGGGGAGCTGTTTTTT CASSLNEGSGGELFF TRBJ2-2 - TRBV7-6 many
TGTGCCAGCAGCCAGGGCCGAGGGGACTATAATTCACCCCTCCACTTT CASSQGRGDYNSPLHF TRBJ1-6 - TRBV14 few
TGTGCCAGCGGGACAGCAAGCAATCAGCCCCAGCATTTT CASGTASNQPQHF TRBJ1-5 TRBD1 TRBV3-1 many
TGCAGTGCACTTCACCAAGAGACCCAGTACTTC CSALHQETQYF TRBJ2-5 - TRBV20-1 -
TGTGCCAGCAGCTGGAGCGGGGGCCAAGAGACCCAGTACTTC CASSWSGGQETQYF TRBJ2-5 TRBD2 TRBV7-2 many
TGTGCCAGCAGTCTGACCGAGGCCGGGACAGGGGGCAGTCAGCCCCAGCATTTT CASSLTEAGTGGSQPQHF TRBJ1-5 TRBD1 TRBV6-2/TRBV6-3 -
TGCGCCAGCAGCCAAGGGCAGGGAATCACCGAGCAGTACTTC CASSQGQGITEQYF TRBJ2-7 - TRBV4-1 -
TGTGCCAGCAGTTACCCTGCAAGGCCCAATGAGCAGTTCTTC CASSYPARPNEQFF TRBJ2-1 - TRBV6-5 few
TGTGCCAGCAGTTCCAGGGCGGGGTACACTGAAGCTTTCTTT CASSSRAGYTEAFF TRBJ1-1 - TRBV28 many